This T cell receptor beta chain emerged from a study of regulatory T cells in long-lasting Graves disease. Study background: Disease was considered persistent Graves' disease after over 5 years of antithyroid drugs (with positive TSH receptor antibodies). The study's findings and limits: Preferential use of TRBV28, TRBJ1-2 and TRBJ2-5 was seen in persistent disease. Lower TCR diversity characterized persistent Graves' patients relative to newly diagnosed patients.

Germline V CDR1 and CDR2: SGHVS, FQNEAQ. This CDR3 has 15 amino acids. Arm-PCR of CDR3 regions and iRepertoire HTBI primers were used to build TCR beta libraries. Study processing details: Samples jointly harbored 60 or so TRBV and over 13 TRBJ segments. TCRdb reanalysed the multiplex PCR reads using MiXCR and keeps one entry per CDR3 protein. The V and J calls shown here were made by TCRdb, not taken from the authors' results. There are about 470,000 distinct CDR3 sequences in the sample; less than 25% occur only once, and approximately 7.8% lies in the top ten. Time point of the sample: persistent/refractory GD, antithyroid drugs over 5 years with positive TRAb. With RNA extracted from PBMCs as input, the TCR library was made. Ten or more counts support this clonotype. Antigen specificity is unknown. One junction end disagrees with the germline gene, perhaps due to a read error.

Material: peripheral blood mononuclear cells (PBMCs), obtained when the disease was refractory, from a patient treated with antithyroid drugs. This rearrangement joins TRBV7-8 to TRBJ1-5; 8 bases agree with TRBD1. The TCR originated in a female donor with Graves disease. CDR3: CASSLAGTGNQPQHF. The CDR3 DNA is TGCGCCAGCAGCTTGGCCGGGACAGGAAATCAGCCCCAGCATTTT.